These T cell receptor beta chains were read from a single sample in a study of T cells in localized non-small cell lung cancer. Measured with immunoSEQ multiplex PCR; TCRdb has only the in-frame clones, and not every one. The sample consists of roughly 30,000 clones, nearly 90% of them appearing once. The source material was peripheral blood mononuclear cells, sampled before any cancer treatment. These receptors all stem from a woman aged 40-75 years with stage III lung adenocarcinoma. Both conserved end residues are part of each CDR3. The order of the fields is V gene, D gene, J gene, clone size, CDR3 DNA, CDR3 protein. D genes are given only for firm matches. For some rows the clone size is stated as once, few or many, or as a class when expanded; others skip it.

>TRBV19|TRBD1|TRBJ2-4|NA
TGTGCCAGTAGTATATCGACAGGGGGCCCTAACATTCAGTACTTC
CASSISTGGPNIQYF
>TRBV2|NA|TRBJ1-4|NA
TGTGCCAGCAGGAGAAACACCGGGGCTAATGAAAAACTGTTTTTT
CASRRNTGANEKLFF
>TRBV6-5|NA|TRBJ2-7|once
TGTGCCAGCAGCTATGACAGGTCCTACGAGCAGTACTTC
CASSYDRSYEQYF
>TRBV2|NA|TRBJ2-3|NA
TGTGCCAGCGAAACAGGGACCCTCGTCACGGATACGCAGTATTTT
CASETGTLVTDTQYF
>TRBV5-1|NA|TRBJ2-3|NA
TGCGCCAGCAGCTTGGACGGGACCAGCACAGATACGCAGTATTTT
CASSLDGTSTDTQYF
>TRBV7-2|NA|TRBJ1-3|NA
TGTGCCAGCAGCCTGGCGGGGGGGACGGGAGGAAACACCATATATTTT
CASSLAGGTGGNTIYF
>TRBV4-1|NA|TRBJ1-3|NA
TGCGCCAGCAGCCCCTCGCCCTGGCGGGGGAACACCATATATTTT
CASSPSPWRGNTIYF
>TRBV30|NA|TRBJ2-5|once
TGTGCCTGGAGTGTACCGCGGGTAGAGACCCAGTACTTC
CAWSVPRVETQYF
>TRBV5-4|TRBD2|TRBJ2-3|NA
TGTGCCAGCAGCTTTAGCGGGAGAGATACGCAGTATTTT
CASSFSGRDTQYF
>TRBV7-9|NA|TRBJ2-7|NA
TGTGCCAGCAGCCCCCAAGGGGGGGGGAATAATTACGAGCAGTACTTC
CASSPQGGGNNYEQYF
>TRBV2|NA|TRBJ1-1|NA
TGTGCCAGCAGTGAAAGATCGACGGGGTTGGCTGAAGCTTTCTTT
CASSERSTGLAEAFF
>TRBV5-1|NA|TRBJ1-6|few
TGCGCCAGCAGCTTGGGGATGGATAATTCACCCCTCCACTTT
CASSLGMDNSPLHF
>TRBV18|NA|TRBJ1-4|NA
TGTGCCAGCTCACCAAGGAGGGGCCTTGGGGAAAAACTGTTTTTT
CASSPRRGLGEKLFF
>TRBV7-9|TRBD2|TRBJ2-3|NA
TGTGCCAGCAGCCCTGGGGCGACTAGCGGCACAGATACGCAGTATTTT
CASSPGATSGTDTQYF
>TRBV18|TRBD1|TRBJ2-1|NA
TGTGCCAGCTCGCCAGACAGGGCCTACAATGAGCAGTTCTTC
CASSPDRAYNEQFF
>TRBV2|TRBD1|TRBJ1-2|NA
TGTGCCAGCAGCGTAACAGGGGGCGCGGATGGCTACACCTTC
CASSVTGGADGYTF